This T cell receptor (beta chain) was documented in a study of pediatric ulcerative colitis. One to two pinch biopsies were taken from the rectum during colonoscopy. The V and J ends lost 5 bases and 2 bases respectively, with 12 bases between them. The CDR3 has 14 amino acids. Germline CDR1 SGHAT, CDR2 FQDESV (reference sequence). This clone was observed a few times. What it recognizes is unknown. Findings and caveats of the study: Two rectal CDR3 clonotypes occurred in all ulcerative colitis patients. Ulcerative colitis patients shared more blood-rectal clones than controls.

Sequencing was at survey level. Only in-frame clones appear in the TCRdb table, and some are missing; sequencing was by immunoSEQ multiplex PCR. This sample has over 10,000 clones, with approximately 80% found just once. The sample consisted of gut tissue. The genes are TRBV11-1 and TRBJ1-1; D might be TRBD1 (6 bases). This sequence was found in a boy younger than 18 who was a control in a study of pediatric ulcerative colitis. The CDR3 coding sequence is TGTGCCAGCAGCGCCGAGGGGGGAAACACTGAAGCTTTCTTT. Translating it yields CASSAEGGNTEAFF.